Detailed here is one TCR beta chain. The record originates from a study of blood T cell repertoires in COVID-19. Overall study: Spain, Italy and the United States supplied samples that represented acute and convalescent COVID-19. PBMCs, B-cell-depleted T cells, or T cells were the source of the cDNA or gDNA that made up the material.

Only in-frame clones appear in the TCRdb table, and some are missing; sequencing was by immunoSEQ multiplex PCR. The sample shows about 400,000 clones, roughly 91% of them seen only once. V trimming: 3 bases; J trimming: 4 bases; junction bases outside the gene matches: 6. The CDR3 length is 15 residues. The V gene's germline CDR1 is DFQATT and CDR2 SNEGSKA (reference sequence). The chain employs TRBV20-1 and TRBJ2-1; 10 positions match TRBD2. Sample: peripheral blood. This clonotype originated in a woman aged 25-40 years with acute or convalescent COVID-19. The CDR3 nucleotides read TGCAGTGCTAGTTTCACTAGCGGGGCTTACAATGAGCAGTTCTTC. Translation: CSASFTSGAYNEQFF.